The 20 T cell receptor beta chains reported below all come from one sample, sequenced in a study of CD8 T cells in ankylosing spondylitis (TCRdb year 2017). Library method: 5' RACE. Sequencing relied on an Illumina HiSeq 2500. The public reads were reanalyzed by TCRdb: fastp trimming at Q25, MiXCR alignment, in-frame beta chains only. Identical CDR3 proteins give one entry, which carries the most common genes and DNA. The sample table shows 200,000 to 250,000 distinct CDR3 sequences, and around 11% are seen once. The top ten constitute 6.8% of the sample. The sample taken for sequencing was blood, either unsorted or a sorted T cell fraction (not recorded which). These receptors originate from a male donor with ankylosing spondylitis or in good health (not recorded which).

This chain links TRBV29-1 with TRBJ1-1; D is perhaps TRBD1 (5 bases). Germline V gene lookup returns CDR1 SQVTM and CDR2 ANQGSEA. CDR3 size: 14 residues. V was shortened by 2 bases and J by 3 bases, with 13 bases between the two germline ends. CDR3 coding DNA: TGCAGCGTTGAACCTCAGCGGGGGGACACTGAAGCTTTCTTT. Translation gives CSVEPQRGDTEAFF.

V usage is TRBV4-1 and J usage is TRBJ2-1; D is ambiguous. Germline CDR1 and CDR2: MGHRA and YSYEKL. The CDR3 is 14 amino acids. The V and J ends lost 0 bases and 3 bases respectively, with 6 bases between them. The CDR3 sequence is CASSQEVNYNEQFF. The DNA of the CDR3 is TGCGCCAGCAGCCAAGAAGTCAACTACAATGAGCAGTTCTTC.

This clonotype was observed many times. The CDR3 DNA sequence: TGCAGTGCTGTTCAAGCATACGAGCAGTACTTC. Amino acid sequence: CSAVQAYEQYF. The chain combines TRBV20-1 with TRBJ2-7; no definite D call. The CDR3 loop spans 11 amino acids. Germline V gene data show CDR1 as DFQATT and CDR2 as SNEGSKA (reference sequence). Trimming shortened V by 5 bases and J by 4 bases, and 9 bases separated the two germline ends.

This clonotype was seen ten or more times. V is TRBV12-3 or TRBV12-4 and J is TRBJ1-2, with D possibly matching TRBD1 (6 bases). The CDR3 totals 14 residues. The V gene lost 3 bases and the J gene lost 6 bases, with 14 bases spanning the gap. CDR3 sequence (DNA): TGTGCCAGCAGTTTGGGACATAAAATGGATGGCTACACCTTC. This sequence encodes CASSLGHKMDGYTF.

This clonotype was observed at least ten times. The chain uses TRBV6-1 and TRBJ1-2; 9 bases are shared with TRBD1. J gave up 5 bases and V 6 bases, and 10 bases lay outside the gene matches. The germline gives CDR1 MNHNS, CDR2 SASEGT. The CDR3 runs 15 residues. CDR3 sequence: CASREPGQGSYGYTF. In DNA form, the CDR3 reads TGTGCCAGCAGGGAGCCGGGACAGGGTTCTTATGGCTACACCTTC.

The sample holds many counts of this clonotype. The chain employs TRBV7-6 and TRBJ2-7; no definite D call. The V end was cut by 2 bases, the J end by 6 bases, with 8 bases between. The CDR3 contains 12 residues. The germline V gene encodes CDR1 SGHVS and CDR2 FNYEAQ. CDR3 amino acids: CASSLLGREQYF. The CDR3 DNA reads as TGTGCCAGCAGCTTACTGGGCCGCGAGCAGTACTTC.

The V and J genes are TRBV7-3 and TRBJ2-6; tentatively, D is TRBD1 (6 bases). CDR3 length equals 17 residues. Trimming took off 5 bases at V and 0 bases at J, with 14 bases between the two ends. Germline V gene data show CDR1 as SGHTA and CDR2 as FQGTGA. The CDR3 region is CASSARGGSSGANVLTF. CDR3 DNA: TGTGCCAGCAGCGCCAGGGGCGGTAGCTCTGGGGCCAACGTCCTGACTTTC. Using reference TRBV7-3 and TRBJ2-6 for the parts outside the CDR3, the full variable domain is GAGVSQTPSNKVTEKGKYVELRCDPISGHTALYWYRQSLGQGPEFLIYFQGTGAADDSGLPNDRFFAVRPEGSVSTLKIQRTERGDSAVYLCASSARGGSSGANVLTFGAGSRLTVL.

This clonotype was counted ten times or more. This CDR3 is CASSYHAGTDNEQFF. DNA for the CDR3: TGTGCCAGCAGCTATCACGCCGGGACAGACAATGAGCAGTTCTTC. V is TRBV4-2 and J is TRBJ2-1; 7 nucleotides line up with TRBD1. V trimming: 5 bases; J trimming: 5 bases; junction bases outside the gene matches: 9. The CDR3 length is 15 residues. Germline CDR1 reads LGHNA; CDR2 reads YNFKEQ.

This clonotype was observed at least ten times. The chain links TRBV20-1 to TRBJ1-1; D not certain. V was pared by 4 bases and J by 5 bases, with 8 bases between. The CDR3 loop spans 11 amino acids. Germline CDR1 and CDR2: DFQATT and SNEGSKA (reference sequence). CDR3 sequence reads: CSANSGTEAFF. CDR3 bases: TGCAGTGCTAACTCGGGGACTGAAGCTTTCTTT.

This clonotype was observed many times. The chain joins TRBV9 to TRBJ2-7; 10 bases fit TRBD2. Germline loops: CDR1 SGDLS, CDR2 YYNGEE. The CDR3 length is 15 residues. V lost 5 bases to trimming and J lost 0 bases; unmatched junction nucleotides: 5. In DNA form, the CDR3 reads TGTGCCAGCAGACCCCTAGCGGGAGTCTCCTACGAGCAGTACTTC. Encoded protein: CASRPLAGVSYEQYF.

This chain connects TRBV7-8 to TRBJ1-5; no clear D. V dropped 5 bases and J dropped 6 bases, with 8 bases sitting between them. The CDR3 runs to 12 residues. In germline, CDR1 is SGHVS, CDR2 FQNEAQ. The DNA for the CDR3 is TGTGCCAGCAGCCCAGACACTCAGCCCCAGCATTTT. Translating it yields CASSPDTQPQHF.

Turning to this clonotype: It may be a read error: a sequence one base away is much more abundant. The chain combines TRBV5-1 with TRBJ2-5; D remains ambiguous. The CDR3 spans 14 residues. Looked up from germline, CDR1 is SGHRS and CDR2 is YFSETQ. The CDR3 bases are TGCGCCAGCAGCTTGGTGCCGGACCAAGAGGCCCAGTACTTC. Amino acids: CASSLVPDQEAQYF.

This clonotype was seen ten or more times. The chain joins TRBV20-1 to TRBJ1-2; D unresolved. CDR3 length: 20 residues. Trimming removed 0 bases from V and 1 base from J, with 27 bases in between. The germline V gene encodes CDR1 DFQATT and CDR2 SNEGSKA (reference sequence). CDR3 sequence: CSAREANLAEVFKSNYGYTF. CDR3 bases: TGCAGTGCTAGAGAGGCTAATCTGGCAGAAGTCTTCAAAAGTAACTATGGCTACACCTTC.

This clonotype was observed a handful of times. The chain recombines TRBV2 with TRBJ1-1; D is perhaps TRBD1 (5 bases). Trimming stripped 6 bases from V and 7 bases from J, with 12 bases between. From germline, CDR1 is SNHLY and CDR2 FYNNEI. CDR3 length equals 12 residues. The CDR3 here is CASRLAGIEAFF. DNA of the CDR3: TGTGCCAGCAGATTAGCAGGGATTGAAGCTTTCTTT.

CDR3 region: CASSVAHGRNYEQYF. The CDR3 DNA follows: TGTGCCAGCAGCGTAGCTCACGGGAGGAACTACGAGCAGTACTTC. The J gene is TRBJ2-7, the V gene TRBV9; TRBD2 matches 7 bases. Per the germline V gene, CDR1 is SGDLS and CDR2 is YYNGEE. The junction had 6 bases not matched to a gene; V was cut back by 0 bases and J by 3 bases. The CDR3 consists of 15 residues.

This clonotype was seen repeatedly, ten times or more. The chain links TRBV4-1 to TRBJ1-4; D is ambiguous. This CDR3 spans 17 amino acids. The germline CDR1 and CDR2 sequences are MGHRA and YSYEKL. V was clipped by 5 bases and J by 6 bases, with 22 bases between them. Here the CDR3 reads CASSSSGPSRMYEKLFF. For the CDR3, the DNA is TGCGCCAGCAGCTCAAGCGGCCCCTCTAGAATGTATGAAAAACTGTTTTTT.

This clonotype was found a few times. This chain uses TRBV6-1 with TRBJ1-1; 9 positions agree with TRBD1. With 6 bases clipped from V and 8 bases from J, the junction kept 7 bases outside the gene matches. This CDR3 has 13 residues. Germline loops: CDR1 MNHNS, CDR2 SASEGT. The CDR3 here is CASSRGQGPEAFF. The CDR3 DNA sequence: TGTGCCAGCAGCCGGGGACAGGGACCCGAAGCTTTCTTT.

There are many counts of this clonotype. This chain links TRBV6-5 with TRBJ1-1; D might be TRBD1 (5 bases). The germline V gene encodes CDR1 MNHEY and CDR2 SVGAGI. Trimming removed 2 bases from V and 7 bases from J, with 14 bases in between. This CDR3 has 14 amino acids. CDR3 nucleotides: TGTGCCAGCAGTTACCGGGGGGATGGCGGTGAAGCTTTCTTT. Translated, it gives CASSYRGDGGEAFF.

This clonotype was counted a few times. This chain links TRBV5-1 with TRBJ1-2, with a possible D match to TRBD1 (6 bases). This CDR3 has 14 residues. Trimming took off 4 bases at V and 4 bases at J, with 14 bases between the two ends. In germline, CDR1 is SGHRS, CDR2 YFSETQ. CDR3 amino acids: CASSPEGGAYGYTF. The CDR3 coding sequence is TGCGCCAGCAGCCCGGAAGGGGGGGCCTATGGCTACACCTTC.

This clonotype was seen ten or more times. The V and J genes are TRBV28 and TRBJ1-2; 9 bases are a match to TRBD1. This CDR3 comprises 17 residues. CDR1 MDHEN and CDR2 SYDVKM come from the germline V gene. V lost 10 bases and J lost 7; bases outside the gene matches: 22. The DNA of the CDR3 is TGTGCCACCCAGGAGGGGGACAGGGTAGCGGCGTATGGTGGCTACACCTTC. Protein: CATQEGDRVAAYGGYTF.